Presented here are 9 T cell receptor beta chains from one specimen sequenced in a study of T cells in localized non-small cell lung cancer. Clones were read by immunoSEQ multiplex PCR, and TCRdb kept only the in-frame ones, dropping some. The repertoire holds some 130,000 clones, with around 92% as singletons. The sequencing used peripheral blood, collected before any cancer treatment. All receptors come from a female donor older than 55 with stage I lung adenocarcinoma.

The chain is built from TRBV27 and TRBJ2-1; possibly TRBD1 for D (5 bases). Trimming pared 5 bases from V and 4 bases from J, leaving 9 bases between. Germline V lookup: CDR1 MNHEY, CDR2 SMNVEV (reference sequence). The length of the CDR3 is 13 residues. The CDR3 DNA reads TGTGCCAGCAGTCCGACAGAGTACAATGAGCAGTTCTTC. Its translation is CASSPTEYNEQFF.

The gene calls are TRBV28 and TRBJ2-5; D is unclear. V lost 5 bases and J 7 bases, leaving 17 bases between the germline ends. There are 14 residues in the CDR3. Per germline, CDR1 MDHEN and CDR2 SYDVKM. In nucleotides, the CDR3 is TGTGCCAGCAGTGCAGCCGGACCCACCGCGACCCAGTACTTC. Its protein is CASSAAGPTATQYF.

This clone has a handful of counts. This rearrangement joins TRBV19 to TRBJ1-2; D is unclear. The germline V and J ends were trimmed by 0 bases and 5 bases, with 13 bases remaining between them. The CDR3 sequence is 15 residues long. CDR1 and CDR2 (germline): LNHDA, SQIVND (reference sequence). The CDR3 protein is CASSIDRGPFYGYTF. The CDR3 region has the DNA TGTGCCAGTAGTATAGATCGCGGACCTTTTTATGGCTACACCTTC.

The V gene is TRBV7-2, the J gene TRBJ2-5; the D call may be TRBD1 or TRBD2 (6 bases each). The CDR3 is 15 amino acids. Germline CDR1 reads SGHTA; CDR2 reads FQGNSA. V was cut by 7 bases and J by 7 bases, with 22 bases left in between. For the CDR3, the DNA is TGTGCCAGCACCAGGGGCAGGTCTAACGGGGGGACCCAGTACTTC. It yields the protein CASTRGRSNGGTQYF.

This clone was detected only once. The V call is TRBV27, the J call TRBJ1-2; 8 bases align to TRBD1. The CDR3 sequence is 15 residues long. Germline V gene data show CDR1 as MNHEY and CDR2 as SMNVEV (reference sequence). V lost 5 bases to trimming and J lost 3 bases; unmatched junction nucleotides: 8. The CDR3 coding sequence is TGTGCCAGCAGTATGCTCCCAGGGGGCGACTATGGCTACACCTTC. Protein product: CASSMLPGGDYGYTF.

This clone was seen a single time. The gene calls are TRBV7-2 and TRBJ2-3; 8 bases fit TRBD2. J was trimmed by 0 bases and V by 7 bases; bases with no gene match: 6. Per the germline V gene, CDR1 is SGHTA and CDR2 is FQGNSA. The CDR3 has 15 residues. The CDR3 region is CASTTSGGSTDTQYF. The DNA of the CDR3 is TGTGCCAGCACAACTAGCGGAGGTAGCACAGATACGCAGTATTTT.

The genes are TRBV28 and TRBJ2-7; D remains ambiguous. With 5 bases removed from V and 6 bases from J, the gap between germline ends came to 8 bases. Germline assignment: CDR1 MDHEN and CDR2 SYDVKM. The CDR3 consists of 11 residues. This chain's CDR3 is CASSGTGEQYF. The CDR3, as DNA: TGTGCCAGCAGTGGAACGGGCGAGCAGTACTTC.

This sequence joins TRBV7-6 and TRBJ2-5, with TRBD1 matching 8 bases. The ends lost 1 base at V and 4 bases at J; junction bases unmatched: 14. This CDR3 is 18 amino acids long. Per germline, CDR1 SGHVS and CDR2 FNYEAQ. CDR3 region: CASSLGTGQGAIRETQYF. In DNA form, the CDR3 reads TGTGCCAGCAGCTTAGGGACGGGGCAGGGGGCGATTAGAGAGACCCAGTACTTC. Full variable domain (missing parts from reference TRBV7-6 and TRBJ2-5): GAGVSQSPRYKVTKRGQDVALRCDPISGHVSLYWYRQALGQGPEFLTYFNYEAQQDKSGLPNDRFSAERPEGSISTLTIQRTEQRDSAMYRCASSLGTGQGAIRETQYFGPGTRLLVL.

This clone was detected once. The rearrangement uses TRBV6-5 and TRBJ2-7, with 10 nucleotides matching TRBD1. Germline V lookup: CDR1 MNHEY, CDR2 SVGAGI. Germline trimming cut 2 bases from V and 3 bases from J; bases unmatched to any gene: 4. The CDR3 is 15 amino acids. The CDR3 region is CASSYRDRGHYEQYF. The DNA of the CDR3 is TGTGCCAGCAGTTACCGGGACAGGGGCCACTACGAGCAGTACTTC.